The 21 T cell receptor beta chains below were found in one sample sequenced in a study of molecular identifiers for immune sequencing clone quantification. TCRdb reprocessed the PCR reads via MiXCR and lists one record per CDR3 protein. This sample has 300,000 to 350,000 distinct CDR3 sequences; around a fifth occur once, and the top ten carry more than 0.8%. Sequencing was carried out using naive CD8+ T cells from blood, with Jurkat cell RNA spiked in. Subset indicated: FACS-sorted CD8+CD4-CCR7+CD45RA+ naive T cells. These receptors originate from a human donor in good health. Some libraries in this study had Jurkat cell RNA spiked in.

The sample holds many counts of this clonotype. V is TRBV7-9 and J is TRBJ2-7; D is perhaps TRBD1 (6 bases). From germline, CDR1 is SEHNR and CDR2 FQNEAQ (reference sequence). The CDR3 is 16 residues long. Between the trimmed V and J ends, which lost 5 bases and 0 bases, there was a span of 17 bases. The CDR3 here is CASSPISGVSSYEQYF. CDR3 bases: TGTGCCAGCAGCCCTATCTCAGGGGTGAGCTCCTACGAGCAGTACTTC.

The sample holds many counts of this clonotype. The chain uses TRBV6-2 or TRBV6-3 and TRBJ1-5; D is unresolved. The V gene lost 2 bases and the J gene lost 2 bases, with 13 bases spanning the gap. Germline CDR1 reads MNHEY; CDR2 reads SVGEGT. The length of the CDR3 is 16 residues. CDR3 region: CASSYGPVHGNQPQHF. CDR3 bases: TGTGCCAGCAGTTACGGTCCGGTTCATGGCAATCAGCCCCAGCATTTT.

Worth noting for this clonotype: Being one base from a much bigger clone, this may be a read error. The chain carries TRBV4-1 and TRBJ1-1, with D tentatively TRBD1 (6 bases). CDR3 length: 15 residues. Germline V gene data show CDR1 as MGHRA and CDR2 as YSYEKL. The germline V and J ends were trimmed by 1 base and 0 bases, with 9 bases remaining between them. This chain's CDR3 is CASSQASGVNTEAFF. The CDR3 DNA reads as TGCGCCAGCAGCCAAGCCTCAGGGGTGAACACTGAAGCTTTCTTT.

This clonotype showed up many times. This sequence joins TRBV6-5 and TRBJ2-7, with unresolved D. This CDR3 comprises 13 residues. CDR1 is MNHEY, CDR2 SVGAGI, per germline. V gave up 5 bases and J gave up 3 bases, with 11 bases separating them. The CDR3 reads CASSDGLSYEQYF. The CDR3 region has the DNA TGTGCCAGCAGTGACGGGCTGAGCTACGAGCAGTACTTC.

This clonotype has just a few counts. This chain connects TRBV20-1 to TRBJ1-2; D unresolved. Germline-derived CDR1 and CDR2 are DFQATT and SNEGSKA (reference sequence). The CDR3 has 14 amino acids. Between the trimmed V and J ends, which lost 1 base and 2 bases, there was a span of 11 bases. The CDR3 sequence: CSARGSSMNYGYTF. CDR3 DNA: TGCAGTGCTAGAGGTTCTTCTATGAACTATGGCTACACCTTC.

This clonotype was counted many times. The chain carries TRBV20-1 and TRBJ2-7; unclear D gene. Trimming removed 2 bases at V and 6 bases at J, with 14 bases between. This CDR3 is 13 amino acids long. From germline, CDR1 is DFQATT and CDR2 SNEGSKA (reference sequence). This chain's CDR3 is CSARSSFAFEQYF. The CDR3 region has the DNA TGCAGTGCTAGAAGTAGTTTCGCTTTCGAGCAGTACTTC.

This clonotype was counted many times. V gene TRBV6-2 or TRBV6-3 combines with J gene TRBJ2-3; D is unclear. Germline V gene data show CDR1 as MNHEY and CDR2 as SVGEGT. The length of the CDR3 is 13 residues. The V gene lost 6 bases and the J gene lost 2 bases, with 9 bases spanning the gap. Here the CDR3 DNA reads TGTGCCAGCAGACGATTGTTCACAGATACGCAGTATTTT. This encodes CASRRLFTDTQYF.

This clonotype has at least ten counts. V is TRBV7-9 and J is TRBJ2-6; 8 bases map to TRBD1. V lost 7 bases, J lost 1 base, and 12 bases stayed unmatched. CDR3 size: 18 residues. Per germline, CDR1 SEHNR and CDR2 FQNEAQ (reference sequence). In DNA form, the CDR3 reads TGTGCCAGCATCCCTTCGACAGGGGTGGGGTCTGGGGCCAACGTCCTGACTTTC. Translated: CASIPSTGVGSGANVLTF.

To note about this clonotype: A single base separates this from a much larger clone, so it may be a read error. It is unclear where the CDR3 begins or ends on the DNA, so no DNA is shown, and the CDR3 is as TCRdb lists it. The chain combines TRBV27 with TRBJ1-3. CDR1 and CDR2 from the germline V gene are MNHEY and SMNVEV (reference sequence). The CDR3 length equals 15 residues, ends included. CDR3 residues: CASGFGPGSGNTIYF.

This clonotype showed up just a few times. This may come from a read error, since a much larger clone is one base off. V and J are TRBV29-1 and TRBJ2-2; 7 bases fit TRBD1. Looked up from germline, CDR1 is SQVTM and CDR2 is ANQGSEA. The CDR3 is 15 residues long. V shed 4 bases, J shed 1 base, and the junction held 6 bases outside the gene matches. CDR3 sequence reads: CSVAPRGRNTGELFF. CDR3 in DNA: TGCAGCGTTGCACCCAGGGGGAGGAACACCGGGGAGCTGTTTTTT.

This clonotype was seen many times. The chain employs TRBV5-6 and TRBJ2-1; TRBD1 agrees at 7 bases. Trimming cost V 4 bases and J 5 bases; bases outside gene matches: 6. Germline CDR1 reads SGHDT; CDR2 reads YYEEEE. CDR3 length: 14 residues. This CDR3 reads CASSPGTEDNEQFF. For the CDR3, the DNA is TGTGCCAGCAGCCCCGGGACAGAAGACAATGAGCAGTTCTTC.

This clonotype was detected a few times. CDR3 protein: CASSLGSDRGSGNTIYF. In nucleotides, the CDR3 is TGTGCCAGCAGCTTAGGGTCGGACAGGGGATCTGGAAACACCATATATTTT. The chain has TRBV13 and TRBJ1-3; 9 bases agree with TRBD1. This CDR3 has 17 residues. Per germline, CDR1 PRHDT and CDR2 FYEKMQ (reference sequence). V shed 0 bases, J shed 1 base, and the junction held 4 bases outside the gene matches.

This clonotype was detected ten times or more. The CDR3 nucleotides are TGCAGTGCTTACCCACGGGGACAGGGCACCTACGAGCAGTACTTC. This gives the protein CSAYPRGQGTYEQYF. The chain couples TRBV20-1 to TRBJ2-7; TRBD1 matches 9 bases. The CDR3 runs 15 residues. Germline V lookup: CDR1 DFQATT, CDR2 SNEGSKA (reference sequence). The V and J ends lost 5 bases and 2 bases, in that order; junction bases with no gene match: 10.

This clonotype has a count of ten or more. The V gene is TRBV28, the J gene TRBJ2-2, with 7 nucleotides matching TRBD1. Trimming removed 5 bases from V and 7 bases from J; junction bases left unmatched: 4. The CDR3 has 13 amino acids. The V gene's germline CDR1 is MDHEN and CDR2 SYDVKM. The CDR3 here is CASSLRQGGELFF. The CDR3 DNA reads TGTGCCAGCAGTCTCCGACAGGGCGGGGAGCTGTTTTTT.

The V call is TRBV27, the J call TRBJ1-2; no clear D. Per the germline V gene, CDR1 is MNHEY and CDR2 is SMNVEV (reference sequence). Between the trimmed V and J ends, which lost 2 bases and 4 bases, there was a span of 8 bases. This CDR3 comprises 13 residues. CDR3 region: CASSLNGFYGYTF. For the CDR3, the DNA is TGTGCCAGCAGTTTAAACGGTTTCTATGGCTACACCTTC.

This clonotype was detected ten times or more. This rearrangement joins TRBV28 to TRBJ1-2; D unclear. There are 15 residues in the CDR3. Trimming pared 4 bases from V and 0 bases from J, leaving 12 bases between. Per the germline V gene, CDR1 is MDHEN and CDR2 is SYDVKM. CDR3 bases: TGTGCCAGCAGTTCCCTTCTACCGACTAACTATGGCTACACCTTC. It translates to CASSSLLPTNYGYTF.

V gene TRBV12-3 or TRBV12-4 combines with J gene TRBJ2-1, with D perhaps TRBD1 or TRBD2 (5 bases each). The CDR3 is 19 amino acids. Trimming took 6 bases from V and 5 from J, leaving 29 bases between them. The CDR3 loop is CASSAAATTGRARDNEQFF. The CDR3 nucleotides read TGTGCCAGCAGCGCCGCTGCTACCACAGGCCGGGCGAGGGACAATGAGCAGTTCTTC.

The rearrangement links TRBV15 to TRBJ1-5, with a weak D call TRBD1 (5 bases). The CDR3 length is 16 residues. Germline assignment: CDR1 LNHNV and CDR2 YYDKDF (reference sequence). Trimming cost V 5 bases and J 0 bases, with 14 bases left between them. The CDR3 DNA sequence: TGTGCCACCAGCCGCGCCCAGGGCTATAGCAATCAGCCCCAGCATTTT. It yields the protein CATSRAQGYSNQPQHF.

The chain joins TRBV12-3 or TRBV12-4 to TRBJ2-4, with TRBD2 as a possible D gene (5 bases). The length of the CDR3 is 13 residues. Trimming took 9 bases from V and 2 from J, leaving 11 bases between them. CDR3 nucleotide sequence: TGTGCCAGTGGAGGCGGGTCCAAAAACATTCAGTACTTC. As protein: CASGGGSKNIQYF.

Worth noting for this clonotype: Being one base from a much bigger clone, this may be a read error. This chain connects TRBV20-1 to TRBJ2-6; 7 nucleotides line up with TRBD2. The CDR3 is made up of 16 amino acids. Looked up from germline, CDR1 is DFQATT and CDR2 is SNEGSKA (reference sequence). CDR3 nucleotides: TGCGGTGCTAGAGATCTTGGGGGGGCTGGGGCCAACGTCCTGACTTTC. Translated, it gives CGARDLGGAGANVLTF.

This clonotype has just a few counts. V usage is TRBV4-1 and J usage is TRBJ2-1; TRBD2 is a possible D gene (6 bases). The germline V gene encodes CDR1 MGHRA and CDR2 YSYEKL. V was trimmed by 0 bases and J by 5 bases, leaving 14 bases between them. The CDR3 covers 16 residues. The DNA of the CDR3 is TGCGCCAGCAGCCAAGATTGGGCGGGGCAAGACAATGAGCAGTTCTTC. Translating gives CASSQDWAGQDNEQFF.